This section outlines one T cell receptor (beta chain) sequence together with its context. CDR3 size: 14 residues. V gave up 3 bases and J gave up 5 bases, with 11 bases separating them. The V gene's germline CDR1 is SEHNR and CDR2 FQNEAQ (reference sequence). This sample was included in a study of blood T cell repertoires in COVID-19. As for the study in general: PBMCs, B-cell-depleted T cells, or T cells were the source of the cDNA or gDNA that made up the material.

Data came from immunoSEQ multiplex PCR; TCRdb stores just in-frame clones and leaves some out. The table shows some 150,000 clones, with around four fifths occurring only once. J is TRBJ1-5 and V is TRBV7-9; tentatively, D is TRBD1 (5 bases). Sequenced material: peripheral blood. This receptor was taken from a human donor in a cohort sampled during active COVID-19. CDR3 loop: CASSLGGEYQPQHF. CDR3 coding DNA: TGTGCCAGCAGCTTGGGGGGTGAATATCAGCCCCAGCATTTT.